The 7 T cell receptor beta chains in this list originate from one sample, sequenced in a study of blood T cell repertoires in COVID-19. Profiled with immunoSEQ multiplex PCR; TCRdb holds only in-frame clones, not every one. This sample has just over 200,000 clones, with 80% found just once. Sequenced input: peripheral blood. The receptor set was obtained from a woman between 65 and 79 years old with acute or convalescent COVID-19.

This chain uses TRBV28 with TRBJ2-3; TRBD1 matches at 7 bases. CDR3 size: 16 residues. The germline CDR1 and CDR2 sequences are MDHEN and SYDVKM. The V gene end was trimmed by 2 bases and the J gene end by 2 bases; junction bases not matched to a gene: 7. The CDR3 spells CASSLQGTAYTDTQYF. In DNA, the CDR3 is TGTGCCAGCAGTTTACAAGGGACAGCATACACAGATACGCAGTATTTT.

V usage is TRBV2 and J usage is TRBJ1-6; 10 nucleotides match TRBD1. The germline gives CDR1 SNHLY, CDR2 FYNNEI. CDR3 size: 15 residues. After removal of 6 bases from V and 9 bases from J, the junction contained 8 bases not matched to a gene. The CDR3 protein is CASSQDRGPGSPLHF. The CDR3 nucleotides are TGTGCCAGCAGCCAAGACAGGGGGCCGGGTTCACCCCTCCACTTT.

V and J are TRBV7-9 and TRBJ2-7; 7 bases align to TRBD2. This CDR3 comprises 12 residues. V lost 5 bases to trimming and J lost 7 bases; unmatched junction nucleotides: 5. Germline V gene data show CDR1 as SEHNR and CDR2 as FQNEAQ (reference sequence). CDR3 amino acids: CASSPSGREQYF. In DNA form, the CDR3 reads TGTGCCAGCAGCCCCTCCGGGAGGGAGCAGTACTTC.

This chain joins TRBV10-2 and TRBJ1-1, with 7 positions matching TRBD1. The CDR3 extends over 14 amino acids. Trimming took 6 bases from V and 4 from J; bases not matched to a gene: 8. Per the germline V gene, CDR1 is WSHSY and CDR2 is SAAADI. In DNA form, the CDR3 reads TGCGCCAGCAGGCTCAGGGGGGAGAGCACTGAAGCTTTCTTT. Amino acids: CASRLRGESTEAFF.

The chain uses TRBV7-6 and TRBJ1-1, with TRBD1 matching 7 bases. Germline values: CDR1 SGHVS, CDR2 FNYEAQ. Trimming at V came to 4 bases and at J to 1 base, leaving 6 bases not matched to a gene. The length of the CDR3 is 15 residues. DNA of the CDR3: TGTGCCAGCAGCTATGGTAGGGGGCCGAACACTGAAGCTTTCTTT. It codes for CASSYGRGPNTEAFF.

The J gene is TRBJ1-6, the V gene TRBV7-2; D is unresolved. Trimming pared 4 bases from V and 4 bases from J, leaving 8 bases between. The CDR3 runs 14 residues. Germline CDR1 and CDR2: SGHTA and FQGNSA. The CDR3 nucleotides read TGTGCCAGCAGCTCTCAGTGGTATAATTCACCCCTCCACTTT. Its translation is CASSSQWYNSPLHF.

The CDR3 protein is CASSQLDRRGPEAFF. CDR3 nucleotide sequence: TGTGCCAGCAGCCAACTGGATCGGCGGGGACCTGAAGCTTTCTTT. This chain connects TRBV3-1 (or the pseudogene TRBV3-2) to TRBJ1-1, with D perhaps TRBD1 (5 bases). Germline V gene data show CDR1 as LGHDT and CDR2 as YNNKEL (reference sequence). V was clipped by 2 bases and J by 6 bases, with 16 bases between them. CDR3 size: 15 residues.